This TCR beta chain was recovered during a study of high-grade serous ovarian cancer treatment subgroups (dated by TCRdb to about 2021). For the study in its entirety: On average, each sample produced approximately 14,000 sequencing reads and roughly 7,500 unique TCR beta rearrangements. One primary tumor sample and two metastatic tumor samples were contributed by each patient, so that fewer than 95 samples were obtained in total. The study profiled TCR beta repertoires in high-grade serous ovarian cancer patients grouped by complete gross resection or neoadjuvant chemotherapy response under a laparoscopic triage algorithm. The roughly 30-patient cohort included some 10 patients with no residual disease after primary surgery (R0), some 10 excellent NACT responders, and some 10 poor NACT responders. Study-wide findings and limitations: The TCR repertoire analyses centered on CDR3, and CDR1 and CDR2 were not analyzed. TCR clonal relatedness correlated positively with neoantigen level and, by trend, with copy number variation and mutation load from whole-genome sequencing. Repertoire similarity between tumors from the same patient ranged from roughly 0.11 to 0.8, while tumors from different patients showed almost no similarity. Spatial information was not captured by bulk tumor TCR sequencing, so insight into HGSC tumor complexity and diversity was limited.

As concerns this clone: Its antigen is not yet known. There are no base qualities to consult, and no much larger clone falls within one base.

The tumor samples were collected prior to definitive surgery or chemotherapy. Genomic DNA extraction was performed by the MD Anderson Biospecimen Extraction Resource, and TCR sequencing was carried out by the MD Anderson Cancer Genomics Laboratory. From V the trimming removes 4 bases and from J it removes 4 bases, while the gene matches leave 9 bases of the junction unaccounted for. The CDR3 sequence holds 16 residues, the cysteine and phenylalanine included. Only the CDR3 part of the read is kept: 48 bases, read in frame from the first base. CDR1 and CDR2 are drawn from the germline V gene: MNHEY, SVGAGI. High-throughput TCR profiling via ImmunoSEQ was performed on the 100 or so tumor samples. In the paper's pipeline: To measure repertoire diversity, the metrics used were richness (unique productive sequences), clonality, evenness and relatedness, and the Bhattacharyya coefficient was used to assess similarity between samples. A sensitivity analysis that removed TCRs with fewer than two reads produced consistent conclusions. In its TCRdb copy, this immuneACCESS table keeps in-frame sequences only and misses some clones. Where compared with another copy, unresolved V genes explain less than half of these, and the others have no known cause. From that table come the V and J calls and clone size; the DNA was used to work out D and trimming. The sample table contains about 12,000 clones; only one count was recorded for 88% of them. Around 2.7% of the sample comes from the top ten.

In this chain, TRBV6-5 is recombined with TRBJ1-4; TRBD1 fits 7 bases in the junction. Sequenced sample: tumor tissue. The origin of this receptor is a human donor with high-grade serous ovarian cancer. CDR3 loop: CASSSGTARRNEKLFF. The sequenced DNA is TGTGCCAGCAGTTCGGGGACAGCCCGCCGTAATGAAAAACTGTTTTTT.